This TCR beta chain was retrieved from a study of CD8 T cells in Susac syndrome. Reverse transcription of roughly 0.45 to 1 ug RNA used random hexamers. A single record per CDR3 protein comes from TCRdb applying MiXCR to the immunoSEQ multiplex PCR reads. The sample contains approximately 150,000 distinct CDR3 sequences, over 80% of which appear only once. It was treatment-naive patients with stable or active relapsing-remitting disease who made up the multiple sclerosis controls. Specimen: CD8+ T cells from PBMCs. This clonotype was sampled from a human donor with multiple sclerosis.

This chain's CDR3 is CASSFSRSYNEQFF. The CDR3 DNA reads TGTGCCAGCAGTTTTTCGAGGAGTTACAATGAGCAGTTCTTC. The V gene is TRBV12-3 or TRBV12-4, the J gene TRBJ2-1, with no clear D. V was pared by 3 bases and J by 4 bases, with 10 bases between. This CDR3 region has 14 residues.